By proportion, the clone carrying this T cell receptor beta chain is large (0.1 to 1%). As yet, its antigen is unknown. Being off target in a library aimed at alpha chains, this beta chain has a size of little meaning. Every individual TCR cDNA molecule carried its own unique molecular identifier, which allowed correction of PCR and sequencing errors. TCRdb reprocessed the 5' RACE reads with MiXCR, giving one entry per CDR3 protein. The sample has 2,300 or so distinct CDR3 sequences; 22% are singletons. This sample was included in a study of spatial heterogeneity in lung cancer. As for the study in general: Averaged across combinations, each unique TCR and UMI pairing appeared more than ten times in raw reads, which were uncorrected. Overall study findings and caveats: Ubiquitous and regional expanded TCR counts tracked ubiquitous and regional nonsynonymous mutations, respectively. Mutation tallies in tumors tracked expanded intratumoral alpha and beta TCR counts.

The sample's time point: sample taken at primary tumor resection. Material: lung tumor tissue, obtained at surgery. This clonotype was sampled from a male donor with early-stage non-small cell lung cancer.

The CDR3 DNA reads TGTGCCAGCAGCCAGAGACCGGGACAAGGGAACACTGAAGCTTTCTTT. It yields the protein CASSQRPGQGNTEAFF. The chain joins TRBV14 to TRBJ1-1; possibly TRBD1 for D (6 bases). The germline V gene has CDR1 SGHDN and CDR2 FVKESK. The CDR3 length is 16 residues. V was clipped by 3 bases and J by 1 base, with 15 bases between them.